These 10 T cell receptor beta chains share one sample of origin, sequenced in a study of T-cell memory formation after mild COVID-19. Via MiXCR, TCRdb re-called the 5' RACE reads, giving one row per CDR3 protein. This table holds 250,000 to 300,000 distinct CDR3 sequences, around 15% found once. Sequenced input: PBMCs or a T cell subset sorted from them (not recorded which). The receptor source for this set is a man aged 18-30 years who had mild COVID-19 (a few samples of this study predate the infection). Cell type and time point are not known.

The CDR3 coding sequence is TGTGCCAGCAGCTTCGCCGTAGGCGGGGCCAACGTCCTGACTTTC. Protein: CASSFAVGGANVLTF. The chain joins TRBV7-6 to TRBJ2-6; no clear D gene. V gave up 3 bases and J gave up 4 bases, with 10 bases separating them. Per germline, CDR1 SGHVS and CDR2 FNYEAQ. The CDR3 is 15 residues long.

Concerning this clonotype: A much larger clonotype is one base distant, so this may be a read error. This chain links TRBV14 with TRBJ1-2; perhaps TRBD1 as D (5 bases). The CDR3 has 13 residues. Trimming took 1 base from V and 3 from J, leaving 6 bases between them. CDR1 is SGHDN, CDR2 FVKESK, per germline. The CDR3 nucleotides read TGTGCCAGCAGCCAAGGACAGTACTATGGCTACACCTTC. It translates to CASSQGQYYGYTF. The variable domain in full, completed from reference TRBV14 and TRBJ1-2, reads EAGVTQFPSHSVIEKGQTVTLRCDPISGHDNLYWYRRVMGKEIKFLLHFVKESKQDESGMPNNRFLAERTGGTYSTLKVQPAELEDSGVYFCASSQGQYYGYTFGSGTRLTVV.

The chain carries TRBV18 and TRBJ2-3; 7 bases line up with TRBD2. The CDR3 has 16 residues. From germline, CDR1 is KGHSH and CDR2 LQKENI. Trimming at V came to 2 bases and at J to 1 base, leaving 6 bases not matched to a gene. The CDR3 DNA reads as TGTGCCAGCTCACCAGGTGGCGGGGGACGCACAGATACGCAGTATTTT. This translates into CASSPGGGGRTDTQYF.

This clonotype has just a few counts. The V call is TRBV2, the J call TRBJ2-5, with 12 bases that match TRBD2. The J segment lost 1 base and the V segment lost 4 bases, leaving 4 bases of the junction unmatched. Germline lookup yields CDR1 SNHLY and CDR2 FYNNEI. There are 16 residues in the CDR3. The CDR3 protein is CASSALTSGGQETQYF. The CDR3 DNA reads TGTGCCAGCAGTGCCCTGACTAGCGGGGGCCAAGAGACCCAGTACTTC. Full variable domain (remainder filled in from reference TRBV2 and TRBJ2-5): EPEVTQTPSHQVTQMGQEVILRCVPISNHLYFYWYRQILGQKVEFLVSFYNNEISEKSEIFDDQFSVERPDGSNFTLKIRSTKLEDSAMYFCASSALTSGGQETQYFGPGTRLLVL.

The sample holds a few counts of this clonotype. The V gene is TRBV7-8, the J gene TRBJ2-1; TRBD1 or TRBD2 may be the D gene (5 bases each). Between the trimmed V and J ends, which lost 5 bases and 0 bases, there was a span of 20 bases. The CDR3 totals 18 residues. Germline CDR1 and CDR2: SGHVS and FQNEAQ. The CDR3 reads CASSRTGSGFSSYNEQFF. CDR3 coding DNA: TGTGCCAGCAGCCGTACGGGATCAGGGTTCAGCTCCTACAATGAGCAGTTCTTC.

This clonotype appeared many times. The gene calls are TRBV5-1 and TRBJ2-7; the D gene is possibly TRBD2 (6 bases). The CDR3 loop spans 15 amino acids. Germline V gives CDR1 SGHRS, CDR2 YFSETQ. Trimming stripped 0 bases from V and 3 bases from J, with 13 bases between. The CDR3 reads CASSLVRGRSYEQYF. The DNA for the CDR3 is TGCGCCAGCAGCTTGGTGCGGGGCAGGAGCTACGAGCAGTACTTC.

The V call is TRBV9, the J call TRBJ2-2; tentatively, D is TRBD1 (6 bases). Germline V gives CDR1 SGDLS, CDR2 YYNGEE. With 0 bases removed from V and 1 base from J, the gap between germline ends came to 7 bases. The CDR3 has 15 residues. The CDR3: CASSVAQGNTGELFF. CDR3 coding DNA: TGTGCCAGCAGCGTAGCACAGGGGAACACCGGGGAGCTGTTTTTT.

This clonotype was seen more than once but under ten times. The CDR3 bases are TGTGCCAGCAGTGCCCGGGACAGGGCTTACGAGCAGTACGTC. This sequence encodes CASSARDRAYEQYV. The chain uses TRBV6-2 or TRBV6-3 and TRBJ2-7; 9 nucleotides align to TRBD1. Germline lookup yields CDR1 MNHEY and CDR2 SVGEGT. V was clipped by 5 bases and J by 4 bases; unmatched bases: 6. CDR3 length equals 14 residues.

This chain uses TRBV4-1 with TRBJ2-7; the D gene is possibly TRBD2 (5 bases). This CDR3 spans 13 amino acids. Between the trimmed V and J ends, which lost 1 base and 6 bases, there was a span of 10 bases. Per the germline V gene, CDR1 is MGHRA and CDR2 is YSYEKL. The CDR3 DNA follows: TGCGCCAGCAGCCAAGGCCCGGGGTTCGAGCAGTACGTC. Protein sequence: CASSQGPGFEQYV.

In this sample, this clonotype turned up a few times. This chain connects TRBV4-3 to TRBJ2-7, with a tentative D call TRBD2 (6 bases). Trimming removed 0 bases at V and 3 bases at J, with 12 bases between. The CDR3 runs to 15 residues. CDR1 and CDR2 from the germline V gene are LGHNA and YSLEER. The CDR3 region has the DNA TGCGCCAGCAGCCAAGAAAGGGTGGGGGGCTACGAGCAGTACTTC. Encoded protein: CASSQERVGGYEQYF.